This T cell receptor (beta chain) was captured by sequencing in a study of blood T cell repertoires in COVID-19. The overall study: The United States, Italy and Spain provided the acute and convalescent COVID-19 samples. Sources were T cells, B-cell-depleted T cells, or PBMCs; the material itself was cDNA or gDNA.

Patients from Seattle were sampled longitudinally, starting during active infection. The CDR3 covers 14 residues. V gave up 5 bases and J gave up 7 bases; unmatched junction bases: 8. Per the germline V gene, CDR1 is GTSNPN and CDR2 is SVGIG (reference sequence). The assay was immunoSEQ multiplex PCR, and TCRdb's table has in-frame clones only and misses some. The sample includes about 290,000 clones, roughly 86% of them seen just once. The clonotype originates from a woman in her twenties or thirties with COVID-19, enrolled during active disease. This chain uses TRBV30 with TRBJ1-5; TRBD1 matches at 10 bases. Sequencing was done on a sample of peripheral blood. This chain's CDR3 is CAWAPGQGSQPQHF. In DNA form, the CDR3 reads TGTGCCTGGGCACCGGGACAGGGGTCGCAGCCCCAGCATTTT.